This TCR beta chain originates from a study of regulatory T cells in long-lasting Graves disease. The study's findings and limits: Possibly, too few samples lowered accuracy.

This sample's time point: persistent/refractory GD, antithyroid drugs over 5 years with positive TRAb. The TCR library was prepared using RNA isolated from PBMCs. Comment on this clonotype: Antigen unknown.

iRepertoire HTBI primers and Arm-PCR of CDR3 regions built TCR beta libraries. TCRdb recomputed calls from the multiplex PCR reads with MiXCR, one row per CDR3 protein. This repertoire shows 300,000 to 350,000 distinct CDR3 sequences, roughly a fifth found once; its top ten account for roughly 27%. Trimming stripped 5 bases from V and 10 bases from J, with 11 bases between. The CDR3 covers 11 residues. Germline CDR1 is SNHLY and CDR2 is FYNNEI. This receptor was obtained from a female donor with Graves disease. The rearrangement joins TRBV2 to TRBJ2-5; D is possibly TRBD2 (6 bases). Sequenced material: peripheral blood mononuclear cells (PBMCs), taken when the disease was refractory, from a patient treated with antithyroid drugs. The DNA of the CDR3 is TGTGCCAGCAGTTCCGGGAGTGGCCAGTACTTC. Residues: CASSSGSGQYF.